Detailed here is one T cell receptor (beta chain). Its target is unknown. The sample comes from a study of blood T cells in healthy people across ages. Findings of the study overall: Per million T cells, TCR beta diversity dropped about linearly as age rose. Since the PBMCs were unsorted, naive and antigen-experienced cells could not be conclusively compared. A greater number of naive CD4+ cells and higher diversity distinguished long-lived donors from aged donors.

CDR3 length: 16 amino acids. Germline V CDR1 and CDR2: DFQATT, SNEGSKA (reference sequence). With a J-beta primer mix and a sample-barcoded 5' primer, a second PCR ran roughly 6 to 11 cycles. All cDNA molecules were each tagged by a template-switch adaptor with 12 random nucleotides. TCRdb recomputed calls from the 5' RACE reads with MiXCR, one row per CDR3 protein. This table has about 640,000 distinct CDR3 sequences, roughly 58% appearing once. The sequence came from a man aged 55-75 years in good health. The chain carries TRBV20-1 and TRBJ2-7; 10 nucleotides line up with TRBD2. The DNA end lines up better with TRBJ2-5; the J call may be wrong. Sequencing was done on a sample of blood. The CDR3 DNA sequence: TGCAGTGCTAGAGGGGGAAGAGCGGGAGGGCAAGAGACCCAGTACTTC. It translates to CSARGGRAGGQETQYF.